The rows below give T cell receptor beta chains drawn from one sample of a study of T cell changes during pregnancy in multiple sclerosis. Libraries were prepared by immunoSEQ multiplex PCR; TCRdb keeps only in-frame clonotypes and omits some of them. The table lists tens of thousands of clones, 91% of them singletons. The sequencing here drew on peripheral blood, taken in the third trimester of pregnancy. These TCRs come from a female donor in good health, enrolled as a control in a pregnancy study. CDR3s include the opening cysteine and the closing phenylalanine or tryptophan. Fields, in order: clone size, V gene, D gene, J gene, CDR3 DNA, CDR3 protein. A D gene is named only where the DNA matches it firmly. The size entry is marked missing in some rows and otherwise reads once, few, many or a size class.

clone size: -; V gene: TRBV7-9; D gene: TRBD1; J gene: TRBJ1-1; CDR3 DNA: TGTGTCCAGCTACAGGGGGCGAACACTGAAGCTTTCTTT; CDR3 protein: CVQLQGANTEAFF
clone size: -; V gene: TRBV15; D gene: -; J gene: TRBJ1-1; CDR3 DNA: TGTGCCACCAGCAGAGACCAGGGGAACACTGAAGCTTTCTTT; CDR3 protein: CATSRDQGNTEAFF
clone size: -; V gene: TRBV4-3; D gene: -; J gene: TRBJ2-7; CDR3 DNA: TGCGCCAGCAGCCAGTCCGGGGCCTACGAGCAGTACTTC; CDR3 protein: CASSQSGAYEQYF
clone size: -; V gene: TRBV7-9; D gene: -; J gene: TRBJ1-4; CDR3 DNA: TGTGCCAGCAACCCCTGGCCTAATGAAAAACTGTTTTTT; CDR3 protein: CASNPWPNEKLFF
clone size: -; V gene: TRBV30; D gene: -; J gene: TRBJ2-2; CDR3 DNA: TGTGCCTGGAGTAACCCGTGGCAGGGAAACACCGGGGAGCTGTTTTTT; CDR3 protein: CAWSNPWQGNTGELFF
clone size: -; V gene: TRBV7-7; D gene: -; J gene: TRBJ1-2; CDR3 DNA: TGTGCCAGAAAGCGAGTCGGAGGCTACACCTTC; CDR3 protein: CARKRVGGYTF
clone size: -; V gene: TRBV19; D gene: TRBD1; J gene: TRBJ1-2; CDR3 DNA: TGTGCCAGTAGGCGGGACAGGGGCAACTATGGCTACACCTTC; CDR3 protein: CASRRDRGNYGYTF
clone size: -; V gene: TRBV7-8; D gene: -; J gene: TRBJ1-5; CDR3 DNA: TGTGCCAGCAGCCTACGACAGGTCCTGGGGAGCAATCAGCCCCAGCATTTT; CDR3 protein: CASSLRQVLGSNQPQHF
clone size: -; V gene: TRBV2; D gene: -; J gene: TRBJ1-6; CDR3 DNA: TGTGCCAGCAACGGCCCCCCCGGCGGCTCCTATAATTCACCCCTCCACTTT; CDR3 protein: CASNGPPGGSYNSPLHF
clone size: -; V gene: TRBV6-1; D gene: -; J gene: TRBJ1-2; CDR3 DNA: TGTGCCAGCAGTGTGGAGTGGATCTATGGCTACACCTTC; CDR3 protein: CASSVEWIYGYTF
clone size: -; V gene: TRBV28; D gene: -; J gene: TRBJ1-1; CDR3 DNA: TGTGCCAGCAGTTTTTGGAGTTCGGGCAGGGCGAACACTGAAGCTTTCTTT; CDR3 protein: CASSFWSSGRANTEAFF
clone size: -; V gene: TRBV30; D gene: -; J gene: TRBJ1-6; CDR3 DNA: TGTGCCTGGAGTGAGGACTGGCCGACCTCTAATTCACCCCTCCACTTT; CDR3 protein: CAWSEDWPTSNSPLHF
clone size: many; V gene: TRBV5-4; D gene: -; J gene: TRBJ2-7; CDR3 DNA: TGTGCCAGCAGCTTGGTAGGGGCTGGGACCTACGAGCAGTACTTC; CDR3 protein: CASSLVGAGTYEQYF
clone size: -; V gene: TRBV10-3; D gene: -; J gene: TRBJ1-2; CDR3 DNA: TGTGCCATCAAGAAGGGGCAGAACTATGGCTACACCTTC; CDR3 protein: CAIKKGQNYGYTF
clone size: -; V gene: TRBV7-6; D gene: -; J gene: TRBJ1-2; CDR3 DNA: TGTGCCAGCAGCCCCGGAATAACCCTGGGAGACTATGGCTACACCTTC; CDR3 protein: CASSPGITLGDYGYTF
clone size: -; V gene: TRBV9; D gene: TRBD2; J gene: TRBJ2-1; CDR3 DNA: TGTGCCAGCAGCGTAGTGAGAGGGCGGGAGCCTTTGGATGAGCAGTTCTTC; CDR3 protein: CASSVVRGREPLDEQFF
clone size: -; V gene: TRBV19; D gene: -; J gene: TRBJ2-1; CDR3 DNA: TGTGCCAGTAGTATACATGGGGGGGGGCCAAATGAGCAGTTCTTC; CDR3 protein: CASSIHGGGPNEQFF
clone size: -; V gene: TRBV19; D gene: -; J gene: TRBJ2-7; CDR3 DNA: TGTGCCAGTAGTATCGGGTTCAGGGGCGCCTACGAGCAGTACTTC; CDR3 protein: CASSIGFRGAYEQYF
clone size: -; V gene: TRBV18; D gene: -; J gene: TRBJ1-5; CDR3 DNA: TGTGCCAGCTCACAGGGGGTGAGCAATCAGCCCCAGCATTTT; CDR3 protein: CASSQGVSNQPQHF
clone size: -; V gene: TRBV21-1; D gene: -; J gene: TRBJ2-2; CDR3 DNA: TGTGCCAGCAGCACCCATGGACTAGCGGAGGGGCACACCGGGGAGCTGTTTTTT; CDR3 protein: CASSTHGLAEGHTGELFF
clone size: -; V gene: TRBV5-6; D gene: -; J gene: TRBJ1-5; CDR3 DNA: TGTGCCAGCAGCTTGACCCAGGGGAGACAGCCCCAGCATTTT; CDR3 protein: CASSLTQGRQPQHF
clone size: -; V gene: TRBV14; D gene: -; J gene: TRBJ1-3; CDR3 DNA: TGTGCCAGCAGCCTGTACGGGACTTCTGGAAACACCATATATTTT; CDR3 protein: CASSLYGTSGNTIYF
clone size: -; V gene: TRBV6-4; D gene: -; J gene: TRBJ1-5; CDR3 DNA: TGTGCCAGCAGTCCTACCGGAGGCAATCAGCCCCAGCATTTT; CDR3 protein: CASSPTGGNQPQHF
clone size: -; V gene: TRBV5-1; D gene: TRBD2; J gene: TRBJ2-1; CDR3 DNA: TGCGCCAGCAGCCCTAGCGGGGGGGGCTACAATGAGCAGTTCTTC; CDR3 protein: CASSPSGGGYNEQFF
clone size: -; V gene: TRBV2; D gene: -; J gene: TRBJ1-2; CDR3 DNA: TGTGCCAGCAGTGAAGACCGGGGAAACTATGGCTACACCTTC; CDR3 protein: CASSEDRGNYGYTF
clone size: -; V gene: TRBV7-7; D gene: -; J gene: TRBJ2-7; CDR3 DNA: TGTGCCAGCAGCTTGAGTGTGTCCTACGAGCAGTACTTC; CDR3 protein: CASSLSVSYEQYF
clone size: -; V gene: TRBV5-4; D gene: -; J gene: TRBJ2-5; CDR3 DNA: TGTGCCAGCAGCTTCGACAAAAGGGGTCTCCAAGAGACCCAGTACTTC; CDR3 protein: CASSFDKRGLQETQYF
clone size: -; V gene: TRBV9; D gene: TRBD2; J gene: TRBJ2-7; CDR3 DNA: TGTGCCAGCAGCCTGGATGCGGGAGGGCTCTCCGAGCAGTACTTC; CDR3 protein: CASSLDAGGLSEQYF
clone size: -; V gene: TRBV28; D gene: TRBD1; J gene: TRBJ1-2; CDR3 DNA: TGTGCCAGCAGTTACCGGGACAGGGGGGGCTACACCTTC; CDR3 protein: CASSYRDRGGYTF
clone size: -; V gene: TRBV7-8; D gene: -; J gene: TRBJ2-3; CDR3 DNA: TGTGCCAGCAGCTTAGCGCTAGCAGGGGTGGAAGATACGCAGTATTTT; CDR3 protein: CASSLALAGVEDTQYF
clone size: -; V gene: TRBV6-4; D gene: TRBD2; J gene: TRBJ2-3; CDR3 DNA: TGTGCCAGCAGCGCTAGCGGGGGGGGCACAGATACGCAGTATTTT; CDR3 protein: CASSASGGGTDTQYF
clone size: -; V gene: TRBV18; D gene: -; J gene: TRBJ2-5; CDR3 DNA: TGTGCCAGCTCACCGCTCGGGCGGGGAGGGGGCCAAGAGACCCAGTACTTC; CDR3 protein: CASSPLGRGGGQETQYF
clone size: -; V gene: TRBV9; D gene: TRBD2; J gene: TRBJ2-7; CDR3 DNA: TGTGCCAGCAGCGTAACTAGCGGGACCTACGAGCAGTACTTC; CDR3 protein: CASSVTSGTYEQYF
clone size: -; V gene: TRBV18; D gene: -; J gene: TRBJ2-1; CDR3 DNA: TGTGCCAGCTCACCGAGAGGGAGTAGCTACAATGAGCAGTTCTTC; CDR3 protein: CASSPRGSSYNEQFF
clone size: -; V gene: TRBV20-1; D gene: -; J gene: TRBJ2-7; CDR3 DNA: TGCAGTGCTAGACAGGGTAACGAGCAGTACTTC; CDR3 protein: CSARQGNEQYF
clone size: once; V gene: TRBV5-1; D gene: -; J gene: TRBJ1-5; CDR3 DNA: TGCGCCAGCAGCTTAAACCCCAGGGTAAGCAATCAGCCCCAGCATTTT; CDR3 protein: CASSLNPRVSNQPQHF
clone size: -; V gene: TRBV25-1; D gene: TRBD1; J gene: TRBJ2-7; CDR3 DNA: TGTGCCAGCAGTGAATCTCCAGGGGGCTCCTACGAGCAGTACTTC; CDR3 protein: CASSESPGGSYEQYF
clone size: -; V gene: TRBV7-2; D gene: TRBD1; J gene: TRBJ2-7; CDR3 DNA: TGTGCCAGCAGCCTGGGACAGCGGATATACGAGCAGTACTTC; CDR3 protein: CASSLGQRIYEQYF
clone size: -; V gene: TRBV7-2; D gene: TRBD2; J gene: TRBJ2-3; CDR3 DNA: TGTGCCAGCAGCTTAGTTGGCGGGGGGGCGGGTACGCAGTATTTT; CDR3 protein: CASSLVGGGAGTQYF
clone size: -; V gene: TRBV13; D gene: -; J gene: TRBJ1-1; CDR3 DNA: TGTGCCAGCAGCTTAGGACACCAGGCGAACACTGAAGCTTTCTTT; CDR3 protein: CASSLGHQANTEAFF